This T cell receptor beta chain was identified in a study of blood T cell repertoires in COVID-19. Study context: Samples came from the United States, Italy and Spain, spanning acute and convalescent COVID-19. PBMCs, B-cell-depleted T cells, or T cells were the source of the cDNA or gDNA that made up the material.

Method: immunoSEQ multiplex PCR; TCRdb's copy keeps in-frame clones and lacks some. The sample holds tens of thousands of clones, roughly 86% seen once. This CDR3 is 14 amino acids long. Trimming shortened V by 2 bases and J by 5 bases, and 11 bases separated the two germline ends. Germline V gene lookup returns CDR1 SGHNT and CDR2 YYREEE (reference sequence). This rearrangement joins TRBV5-4 to TRBJ2-1; tentatively, D is TRBD2 (6 bases). The TCR sequence derives from a man aged 65-85 years with acute or convalescent COVID-19. The material sequenced was peripheral blood. The CDR3: CASSLRDFHNEQFF. The CDR3 DNA follows: TGTGCCAGCAGCTTACGGGACTTCCACAATGAGCAGTTCTTC.